This T cell receptor beta chain was recovered during a study of cytomegalovirus exposure and HLA in healthy donors. The germline gives CDR1 MNHEY, CDR2 SVGAGI. The CDR3 contains 15 residues. V was clipped by 8 bases and J by 9 bases; unmatched bases: 16. This PCR relied on a set of 60 Vbeta primers and 13 Jbeta primers. Repertoires were generated with immunoSEQ multiplex PCR, while TCRdb's copy carries only in-frame clones and drops some. The repertoire holds 99,000 or so clones, with about 79% as singletons. The sequence was obtained from a male donor in good health and CMV-seropositive. The chain links TRBV6-5 to TRBJ2-3, with 8 positions matching TRBD1. Sequencing input: PBMCs. The DNA of the CDR3 is TGTGCCAGCGAAAGGGTGGCAGGGGGCAGGGGGACGCAGTATTTT. Translation gives CASERVAGGRGTQYF.